These 12 T cell receptor beta chains originate from one sample sequenced in a study of T cells in localized non-small cell lung cancer. Some clones are missing from TCRdb's copy, which holds only in-frame ones; the method was immunoSEQ multiplex PCR. This sample has about 40,000 clones; 80% to 85% occur once, and the top ten carry under 8%. The material sequenced was peripheral blood mononuclear cells, taken before any cancer treatment. The receptor set was obtained from a male donor older than 55 with stage II lung adenocarcinoma.

With respect to this clone: Because the CDR3 is missing its conserved closing phenylalanine or tryptophan, this is likely a read error. It is unclear where the CDR3 begins or ends on the DNA, so no DNA is shown, and the CDR3 is as TCRdb lists it. The chain is built from TRBV30 and TRBJ2-7; TRBD1 reflects the table's D call only, with no check against the DNA. The CDR3 is 11 residues long, ends included. The germline CDR1 and CDR2 sequences are GTSNPN and SVGIG (reference sequence). CDR3 loop: CAWSTGTTLKI.

This chain uses TRBV5-6 with TRBJ1-3, with D possibly TRBD1 on 5 matching bases. Trimming cost V 0 bases and J 2 bases, with 12 bases left between them. The CDR3 has 16 residues. Germline CDR1 reads SGHDT; CDR2 reads YYEEEE. CDR3 coding DNA: TGTGCCAGCAGCTTGGTGTCAGGGAGCGCTGGAAACACCATATATTTT. This translates into CASSLVSGSAGNTIYF.

The rearrangement joins TRBV6-5 to TRBJ1-1; D is ambiguous. In germline, CDR1 is MNHEY, CDR2 SVGAGI. There are 15 residues in the CDR3. V shed 5 bases and J shed 2 bases, with 15 bases lying between them. Here the CDR3 reads CASSAWRWGNTEAFF. CDR3 coding DNA: TGTGCCAGCAGTGCATGGCGCTGGGGAAACACTGAAGCTTTCTTT.

The chain uses TRBV19 and TRBJ2-7, with D possibly being TRBD1 or TRBD2 (5 bases each). The germline V gene encodes CDR1 LNHDA and CDR2 SQIVND (reference sequence). The length of the CDR3 is 15 residues. V was pared by 7 bases and J by 0 bases, with 16 bases between. The CDR3 is CASTPAAGTSYEQYF. CDR3 coding DNA: TGTGCCAGTACCCCCGCTGCAGGGACCTCCTACGAGCAGTACTTC.

The genes are TRBV28 and TRBJ2-5; D is uncertain. CDR3 length: 9 residues. Germline V CDR1 and CDR2: MDHEN, SYDVKM. V was clipped by 11 bases and J by 11 bases, with 12 bases between them. CDR3 loop: CAPGGEQYF. The CDR3 bases are TGTGCCCCCGGCGGTGAGCAGTACTTC.

This chain joins TRBV7-2 and TRBJ1-1, with TRBD1 as a possible D gene (5 bases). Deletions cut 4 bases from V and 1 base from J, with 13 bases between. Germline loops: CDR1 SGHTA, CDR2 FQGNSA. CDR3 length: 15 amino acids. The CDR3 region has the DNA TGTGCCAGCAGCTCGGGACGGGGTTCGAACACTGAAGCTTTCTTT. This gives the protein CASSSGRGSNTEAFF. Using reference TRBV7-2 and TRBJ1-1 for the parts outside the CDR3, the full variable domain is GAGVSQSPSNKVTEKGKDVELRCDPISGHTALYWYRQSLGQGLEFLIYFQGNSAPDKSGLPSDRFSAERTGGSVSTLTIQRTQQEDSAVYLCASSSGRGSNTEAFFGQGTRLTVV.

The rearrangement links TRBV18 to TRBJ2-1, with D possibly TRBD2 on 6 matching bases. CDR3 size: 14 residues. The V gene's germline CDR1 is KGHSH and CDR2 LQKENI. Trimming shortened V by 3 bases and J by 10 bases, and 16 bases separated the two germline ends. The CDR3 loop reads CASSPPEGQREQFF. The CDR3 region has the DNA TGTGCCAGCTCACCCCCGGAGGGCCAGAGGGAGCAGTTCTTC.

As to this clone: Mismatch with germline at one junction end may stem from a read error. The V and J genes are TRBV7-7 and TRBJ2-2, with 9 bases lining up with TRBD2. Germline CDR1 is SSHAT and CDR2 is FNYEAQ (reference sequence). CDR3 length: 16 residues. The DNA for the CDR3 is TGTGCTAGCAGCTTGGGCCTAGCGGGATACACCGGGGAGCTGTTTTTT. Translation gives CASSLGLAGYTGELFF.

This clone came up once. The J gene is TRBJ2-7, the V gene TRBV10-3, with D possibly TRBD2 on 5 matching bases. CDR3 length: 16 residues. CDR1 and CDR2 from the germline V gene are ENHRY and SYGVKD. V lost 0 bases, J lost 0 bases, and 12 bases lay in between. The CDR3 nucleotides read TGTGCCATCAGTGAGTCCGGTGGGGAGAGCTCCTACGAGCAGTACTTC. Protein sequence: CAISESGGESSYEQYF.

The chain has TRBV7-2 and TRBJ1-5; D might be TRBD1 (5 bases). The CDR3 has 17 amino acids. Trimming removed 1 base from V and 3 bases from J, with 16 bases in between. CDR1 is SGHTA and CDR2 is FQGNSA in the germline V gene. This CDR3 reads CASSLDLGQRFNQPQHF. The CDR3 coding sequence is TGTGCCAGCAGCTTAGACCTGGGGCAGCGATTCAATCAGCCCCAGCATTTT.

The J gene is TRBJ1-5, the V gene TRBV5-6; TRBD1 agrees at 10 bases. In germline, CDR1 is SGHDT, CDR2 YYEEEE. The CDR3 consists of 14 residues. With V trimmed by 3 bases and J by 4 bases, 1 base remained unmatched. The CDR3 protein is CASSSGQGNQPQHF. The CDR3 bases are TGTGCCAGCAGCTCGGGACAGGGGAATCAGCCCCAGCATTTT.

V gene TRBV5-8 combines with J gene TRBJ1-1; D not certain. Germline CDR1 SGHTS, CDR2 YDEGEE. The CDR3 consists of 12 residues. Trimming stripped 2 bases from V and 3 bases from J, with 5 bases between. Written as DNA, the CDR3 is TGTGCCAGCAGCTTCCGGGACACTGAAGCTTTCTTT. It specifies CASSFRDTEAFF. The whole variable domain, remainder taken from reference TRBV5-8 and TRBJ1-1, is EAGVTQSPTHLIKTRGQQATLRCSPISGHTSVYWYQQALGLGLQFLLWYDEGEERNRGNFPPRFSGRQFPNYSSELNVNALELEDSALYLCASSFRDTEAFFGQGTRLTVV.